This TCR beta chain was obtained from a study of cytomegalovirus exposure and HLA in healthy donors. General study points: Sequencing likely generated an artifact that appeared as a cluster of highly shared sequence variants. When a later analysis compared HLA-associated TCR beta chains with equally common others, the HLA-associated chains turned out to be more clonally expanded and to have lower generation probabilities. Through in vitro validation, a few CMV-associated chains were shown to be specific for CMV antigens. Reported performance of the classifier showed diagnosis of cytomegalovirus status with high specificity and sensitivity.

The CDR3 spans 13 residues. V was shortened by 4 bases and J by 6 bases, with 13 bases between the two germline ends. Per the germline V gene, CDR1 is SQVTM and CDR2 is ANQGSEA. The PCR employed 60 Vbeta primers together with 13 Jbeta primers. Data came from immunoSEQ multiplex PCR; TCRdb stores just in-frame clones and leaves some out. The repertoire includes approximately 170,000 clones, over 60% of them detected once, and about 1.6% sits in the top ten. On this clone itself: The antigen is unknown.

Sequencing used PBMCs. The receptor was derived from a girl under 18 in good health and CMV-seronegative. The V call is TRBV29-1, the J call TRBJ2-1; possible D gene TRBD2, 5 bases. This chain's CDR3 is CSVATARANEQFF. CDR3 DNA sequence: TGCAGCGTTGCCACGGCGAGGGCCAATGAGCAGTTCTTC.